One and the same sample provided the 18 T cell receptor beta chains below, sequenced in a study of shared clonotypes between healthy human individuals. Measured with immunoSEQ multiplex PCR; TCRdb has only the in-frame clones, and not every one. The table lists 190,000 or so clones, roughly 70% of them singletons. Source material: memory CD4+ T cells sorted from blood. The sample's subset: CD45RA-negative fraction. Receptors were obtained from a man aged 25-40 years in good health.

V usage is TRBV5-1 and J usage is TRBJ2-7; D is ambiguous. The germline gives CDR1 SGHRS, CDR2 YFSETQ. The CDR3 length is 15 residues. With 0 bases removed from V and 4 bases from J, the gap between germline ends came to 14 bases. For the CDR3, the DNA is TGCGCCAGCAGCTTGGGGCTAGGTGAAGGGTACGAGCAGTACTTC. The encoded protein is CASSLGLGEGYEQYF. Together with reference TRBV5-1 and TRBJ2-7, the CDR3 gives the full variable domain: KAGVTQTPRYLIKTRGQQVTLSCSPISGHRSVSWYQQTPGQGLQFLFEYFSETQRNKGNFPGRFSGRQFSNSRSEMNVSTLELGDSALYLCASSLGLGEGYEQYFGPGTRLTVT.

V and J are TRBV14 and TRBJ1-5; no firm D call. V lost 4 bases to trimming and J lost 2 bases, with 6 bases between them. Germline V gives CDR1 SGHDN, CDR2 FVKESK. The CDR3 spans 13 residues. In DNA, the CDR3 is TGTGCCAGCAGCCTATCTGGCAATCAGCCCCAGCATTTT. This codes for CASSLSGNQPQHF.

The chain links TRBV4-2 to TRBJ1-1, with D possibly being TRBD1 (6 bases). CDR1 and CDR2 from the germline V gene are LGHNA and YNFKEQ. Trimming left V 0 bases short and J 3 bases short, with 11 bases between. The CDR3 sequence is 15 residues long. DNA of the CDR3: TGTGCCAGCAGCCAAGAAGCCAGGGGATACACTGAAGCTTTCTTT. It encodes CASSQEARGYTEAFF.

This clone was recorded once. The rearrangement links TRBV7-6 to TRBJ1-2, with 8 nucleotides matching TRBD1. The V and J ends lost 5 bases and 7 bases, in that order; junction bases with no gene match: 12. The CDR3 is made up of 15 amino acids. The V gene's germline CDR1 is SGHVS and CDR2 FNYEAQ. As DNA, the CDR3 is TGTGCCAGCAGCCCATTAGCTGGGACAGGAGGTGGCTACACCTTC. Translated: CASSPLAGTGGGYTF.

Points on this clone: Additional DNA sequences in this sample encode the identical CDR3. V is TRBV5-1 and J is TRBJ2-1; D is perhaps TRBD1 (6 bases). CDR1 is SGHRS, CDR2 YFSETQ, per germline. Trimming removed 0 bases from V and 3 bases from J, with 7 bases in between. This CDR3 spans 14 amino acids. Here the CDR3 DNA reads TGCGCCAGCAGCTTGGCGGACAGCTACAATGAGCAGTTCTTC. This encodes CASSLADSYNEQFF.

V usage is TRBV18 and J usage is TRBJ1-1, with unresolved D. V lost 3 bases to trimming and J lost 1 base, with 9 bases between them. CDR3 length: 14 amino acids. Germline values: CDR1 KGHSH, CDR2 LQKENI. The CDR3 nucleotides are TGTGCCAGCTCACCGTTGTTGGGGAACACTGAAGCTTTCTTT. This translates into CASSPLLGNTEAFF.

This clone showed up just a few times. The chain uses TRBV6-6 and TRBJ2-7, with D perhaps matching TRBD1 or TRBD2 (6 bases each). The CDR3 is 13 residues long. CDR1 and CDR2 from the germline V gene are MNHNY and SVGAGI (reference sequence). With 3 bases removed from V and 4 bases from J, the gap between germline ends came to 10 bases. The DNA of the CDR3 is TGTGCCAGCAGTTATTTAGGGGGGTACGAGCAGTACTTC. Translating gives CASSYLGGYEQYF.

Concerning this clone itself: Different DNA sequences within this sample yield the same CDR3. V usage is TRBV6-6 and J usage is TRBJ2-7; D gene unclear. CDR1 and CDR2 (germline): MNHNY, SVGAGI (reference sequence). V lost 4 bases to trimming and J lost 2 bases, with 9 bases between them. There are 13 residues in the CDR3. CDR3 amino acids: CASSFGQAYEQYF. The CDR3 coding sequence is TGTGCCAGCAGTTTCGGCCAAGCCTACGAGCAGTACTTC.

The chain is built from TRBV21-1 and TRBJ1-3. TRBV21-1 is a listed pseudogene. The CDR3 consists of 13 residues. CDR3 nucleotide sequence: TGCCCCCTTCGCCTTTGCTCTGGAAACACCATATATTTT. It codes for CPLRLCSGNTIYF.

The CDR3 bases are TGTGCCAGCTCACTCCGAGGGACAGGGGGCCCTAACTATGGCTACACCTTC. Its protein is CASSLRGTGGPNYGYTF. The gene calls are TRBV18 and TRBJ1-2; 12 bases match TRBD1. CDR3 length: 17 amino acids. Germline values: CDR1 KGHSH, CDR2 LQKENI. J gave up 0 bases and V 4 bases, and 6 bases lay outside the gene matches.

This clone was detected once. V is TRBV2 and J is TRBJ2-3, with D perhaps TRBD2 (6 bases). V shed 8 bases and J shed 4 bases, with 19 bases lying between them. This CDR3 region has 15 residues. The V gene's germline CDR1 is SNHLY and CDR2 FYNNEI. CDR3 protein: CASAGMAGTADTQYF. The CDR3 DNA follows: TGTGCCAGCGCGGGAATGGCGGGAACCGCAGATACGCAGTATTTT.

The chain is built from TRBV5-6 and TRBJ2-4, with TRBD2 as a possible D gene (6 bases). The germline V and J ends were trimmed by 4 bases and 4 bases, with 15 bases remaining between them. The length of the CDR3 is 15 residues. Germline V gene data show CDR1 as SGHDT and CDR2 as YYEEEE. The CDR3 sequence: CASSMRLGLKNIQYF. DNA of the CDR3: TGTGCCAGCAGCATGAGACTAGGATTAAAAAACATTCAGTACTTC.

The V gene is TRBV7-3, the J gene TRBJ2-5; D is undetermined. The CDR3 covers 13 residues. Germline CDR1 is SGHTA and CDR2 is FQGTGA. Trimming took off 5 bases at V and 3 bases at J, with 10 bases between the two ends. DNA for the CDR3: TGTGCCAGCAGCCGAGCGAAAGAAGAGACCCAGTACTTC. Translated, it gives CASSRAKEETQYF.

This clone occurred a few times. The rearrangement uses TRBV6-6 and TRBJ1-5; D uncertain. CDR1 is MNHNY and CDR2 is SVGAGI in the germline V gene (reference sequence). The ends were cut back, 8 bases at V and 2 bases at J, with 10 bases in the middle. The CDR3 has 13 residues. The CDR3 coding sequence is TGTGCCAGCGGGGTCTCGGGCAATCAGCCCCAGCATTTT. Protein product: CASGVSGNQPQHF.

The rearrangement joins TRBV5-1 to TRBJ1-4; D gene unclear. Germline V CDR1 and CDR2: SGHRS, YFSETQ. The CDR3 is 15 residues long. V gave up 1 base and J gave up 5 bases, with 12 bases separating them. This CDR3 reads CASSLSSWPNEKLFF. The CDR3 DNA reads TGCGCCAGCAGCTTGAGCAGTTGGCCAAATGAAAAACTGTTTTTT.

This chain links TRBV11-1 with TRBJ2-1; D uncertain. V lost 5 bases to trimming and J lost 6 bases, with 14 bases between them. Germline CDR1 SGHAT, CDR2 FQDESV (reference sequence). The CDR3 spans 14 residues. As DNA, the CDR3 is TGTGCCAGCAGCGCAGGTAGTTCCGGCAATGAGCAGTTCTTC. Amino acid sequence: CASSAGSSGNEQFF.

This chain links TRBV7-6 with TRBJ2-3; perhaps TRBD2 as D (6 bases). Germline V CDR1 and CDR2: SGHVS, FNYEAQ. This CDR3 spans 16 amino acids. V gave up 5 bases and J gave up 2 bases, with 17 bases separating them. The CDR3, as DNA: TGTGCCAGCAGCCGCATGCGCAGGGACTTCACAGATACGCAGTATTTT. Protein sequence: CASSRMRRDFTDTQYF.

The genes are TRBV28 and TRBJ1-1, with D uncertain. V lost 2 bases and J lost 4, with 11 bases in between. The CDR3 has 14 residues. In germline, CDR1 is MDHEN, CDR2 SYDVKM. This CDR3 reads CASSLPERGTEAFF. The CDR3 nucleotides read TGTGCCAGCAGTTTACCCGAACGAGGCACTGAAGCTTTCTTT.